These T cell receptor beta chains were read from a single sample in a study of cytotoxic CD8 clonotypes in ibrutinib-treated CLL. Here immunoSEQ multiplex PCR was the method, and the copy in TCRdb shows in-frame clones only, minus some. The sample lists roughly 28,000 clones; 62% were seen once. The sequenced sample was PBMCs, obtained before ibrutinib treatment. The receptors here all came from a human donor with chronic lymphocytic leukemia. CDR3s include the opening cysteine and the closing phenylalanine or tryptophan. Fields, in order: clone size, V gene, J gene, D gene, CDR3 protein, CDR3 DNA. D genes are given only for firm matches. Size values are once, few and many counts, or a class for expanded clones, and some rows have none.

>few|TRBV7-2|TRBJ1-2|-
CASSLRRGNYGYTF
TGTGCCAGCAGCTTACGGAGGGGGAACTATGGCTACACCTTC
>few|TRBV5-6|TRBJ1-2|-
CASSPGDYGYTF
TGTGCCAGCAGCCCAGGGGACTATGGCTACACCTTC
>few|TRBV11-2|TRBJ2-5|-
CASSPTLQETQYF
TGTGCCAGCAGCCCAACACTCCAAGAGACCCAGTACTTC
>-|TRBV5-1|TRBJ2-3|TRBD2
CASSWGSGGGTDTQYF
TGCGCCAGCAGCTGGGGCTCCGGCGGGGGGACAGATACGCAGTATTTT
>-|TRBV9|TRBJ1-1|-
CASSALPGANTEAFF
TGTGCCAGCAGCGCCCTACCGGGAGCGAACACTGAAGCTTTCTTT
>-|TRBV11-2|TRBJ2-2|-
CASSHPPDTGELFF
TGTGCCAGCAGCCATCCGCCGGACACCGGGGAGCTGTTTTTT
>once|TRBV27|TRBJ2-7|TRBD1
CASSLKPGQGSYEQYF
TGTGCCAGCAGTCTGAAGCCGGGACAGGGTTCGTACGAGCAGTACTTC
>-|TRBV7-3|TRBJ2-3|-
CASKTGKSTDTQYF
TGTGCCAGCAAAACGGGGAAGAGCACAGATACGCAGTATTTT
>-|TRBV5-6|TRBJ2-2|-
CASSLAGSGPGELFF
TGTGCCAGCAGCTTGGCCGGGTCAGGACCCGGGGAGCTGTTTTTT
>-|TRBV19|TRBJ1-3|TRBD1
CASRPGQDRNTIYF
TGTGCCAGTAGACCGGGACAGGATCGAAACACCATATATTTT
>few|TRBV6-5|TRBJ2-7|TRBD1
CASSPGTGVLGEQYF
TGTGCCAGCAGCCCCGGGACAGGGGTCCTCGGGGAGCAGTACTTC
>-|TRBV7-9|TRBJ1-5|-
CASSLDSVNQPQHF
TGTGCCAGCAGCCTGGACAGTGTTAATCAGCCCCAGCATTTT
>-|TRBV6-5|TRBJ1-3|-
CASRAGTSFGNTIYF
TGTGCCAGCAGGGCTGGGACTTCCTTCGGAAACACCATATATTTT
>-|TRBV6-6|TRBJ1-5|-
CASSLRVSNQPQHF
TGTGCCAGCAGTCTAAGGGTTAGCAATCAGCCCCAGCATTTT
>-|TRBV4-1|TRBJ2-7|TRBD1
CASSPALWSTGVVYEQYF
TGCGCCAGCAGCCCAGCCCTATGGTCGACAGGGGTGGTCTACGAGCAGTACTTC
>few|TRBV6-1|TRBJ2-7|-
CASSEAEFYEQYF
TGTGCCAGCAGTGAAGCGGAGTTCTACGAGCAGTACTTC
>-|TRBV6-5|TRBJ1-2|TRBD1
CASSYNPTTGYYGYTF
TGTGCCAGCAGTTACAATCCCACGACAGGGTACTATGGCTACACCTTC
>large|TRBV4-2|TRBJ2-7|-
CASSQSNSEKYEQYF
TGTGCCAGCAGCCAGAGTAACAGCGAGAAGTACGAGCAGTACTTC
>few|TRBV5-1|TRBJ2-5|TRBD2
CASSLGAAGGQETQYF
TGCGCCAGCAGCTTGGGTGCAGCGGGGGGGCAAGAGACCCAGTACTTC
>-|TRBV6-5|TRBJ2-3|TRBD2
CASRLAGLVEDTQYF
TGTGCCAGCAGGCTCGCGGGACTAGTGGAAGATACGCAGTATTTT
>-|TRBV11-2|TRBJ2-3|-
CASSLVARGYTDTQYF
TGTGCCAGCAGCTTAGTGGCGCGGGGTTACACAGATACGCAGTATTTT
>-|TRBV5-1|TRBJ1-2|-
CASSLPDRGEGYTF
TGCGCCAGCAGCTTGCCGGACAGAGGTGAAGGCTACACCTTC
>-|TRBV6-5|TRBJ2-3|-
CASSYPDLRSDTQYF
TGTGCCAGCAGTTACCCGGATCTTAGGTCCGATACGCAGTATTTT
>-|TRBV2|TRBJ1-1|-
CASSGQTEAFF
TGTGCCAGCAGCGGACAGACCGAAGCTTTCTTT
>-|TRBV10-3|TRBJ2-2|-
CAISGTGRAGELFF
TGTGCCATCAGTGGGACAGGGAGGGCCGGGGAGCTGTTTTTT
>-|TRBV18|TRBJ1-4|-
CASSPSMESSNEKLFF
TGTGCCAGCTCACCATCAATGGAATCTTCTAATGAAAAACTGTTTTTT
>medium-sized|TRBV4-1|TRBJ1-1|TRBD1
CASSQDGTGGMNTEAFF
TGCGCCAGCAGCCAAGATGGGACAGGGGGCATGAACACTGAAGCTTTCTTT
>few|TRBV2|TRBJ2-7|-
CASLRVYSYEQYF
TGTGCCAGCCTACGGGTATACTCCTACGAGCAGTACTTC
>-|TRBV7-6|TRBJ1-1|-
CASSLFGGNTEAFF
TGTGCCAGCAGCCTTTTTGGGGGGAACACTGAAGCTTTCTTT
>-|TRBV5-6|TRBJ2-4|-
CASSLGTIAKNIQYF
TGTGCCAGCAGCTTGGGAACCATAGCCAAAAACATTCAGTACTTC
>-|TRBV25-1|TRBJ2-1|-
CASSETRRGRQFNEQFF
TGTGCCAGCAGTGAAACGCGGAGGGGCAGACAGTTCAATGAGCAGTTCTTC
>-|TRBV5-1|TRBJ1-1|-
CASSLVPGSNTEAFF
TGCGCCAGCAGCTTGGTGCCGGGGTCGAACACTGAAGCTTTCTTT
>-|TRBV7-6|TRBJ2-2|-
CASSYLLDLHTGELFF
TGTGCCAGCAGCTACCTACTGGACTTACACACCGGGGAGCTGTTTTTT
>-|TRBV2|TRBJ2-7|TRBD2
CASGGGTSYEQYF
TGTGCCAGCGGCGGGGGGACATCCTACGAGCAGTACTTC
>-|TRBV11-2|TRBJ2-3|-
CASSLAQGPDTQYF
TGTGCCAGCAGCTTAGCTCAGGGTCCAGATACGCAGTATTTT
>-|TRBV29-1|TRBJ1-3|TRBD1
CSAEGQGRNTIYF
TGCAGCGCCGAGGGACAGGGAAGAAACACCATATATTTT
>few|TRBV6-5|TRBJ2-3|-
CASSQSLPTRPTQYF
TGTGCCAGCAGTCAATCCCTACCTACTAGACCTACGCAGTATTTT
>-|TRBV6-6|TRBJ2-7|-
CASSHYNEGSYEQYF
TGTGCCAGCAGTCATTACAACGAGGGGTCCTACGAGCAGTACTTC
>-|TRBV5-1|TRBJ2-1|-
CASSSDPLLNEQFF
TGCGCCAGCAGCTCGGACCCCCTCCTCAATGAGCAGTTCTTC
>once|TRBV28|TRBJ2-7|-
CASSLNPRDEQYF
TGTGCCAGCAGTCTCAATCCCAGGGACGAGCAGTACTTC
>-|TRBV6-5|TRBJ2-3|-
CASSYARPGQGDTQYF
TGTGCCAGCAGTTACGCGCGGCCGGGGCAAGGAGATACGCAGTATTTT
>-|TRBV5-6|TRBJ2-5|TRBD2
CASSGESRGQETQYF
TGTGCCAGCAGTGGGGAGTCGCGGGGGCAAGAGACCCAGTACTTC
>-|TRBV4-1|TRBJ2-3|TRBD2
CASSSLAGGADTQYF
TGCGCCAGCAGCAGTCTAGCGGGAGGTGCAGATACGCAGTATTTT
>few|TRBV18|TRBJ1-5|-
CASSPPTGAGNQPQHF
TGTGCCAGCTCACCCCCGACAGGTGCCGGCAATCAGCCCCAGCATTTT
>-|TRBV11-2|TRBJ2-1|-
CASSPYVVEQFF
TGTGCCAGCAGCCCTTACGTGGTTGAGCAGTTCTTC
>-|TRBV28|TRBJ2-7|TRBD1
CASSFETGGLTYEQYF
TGTGCCAGCAGTTTTGAGACAGGGGGGTTAACCTACGAGCAGTACTTC
>few|TRBV28|TRBJ1-1|-
CASTVQFSYTEAFF
TGTGCCAGCACAGTTCAATTTAGCTACACTGAAGCTTTCTTT
>-|TRBV11-2|TRBJ2-7|-
CASSSTPHEQYF
TGTGCCAGCAGCTCCACGCCCCACGAGCAGTACTTC
>-|TRBV5-4|TRBJ2-3|TRBD2
CASSLLAGNTDTQYF
TGTGCCAGCAGCTTGCTAGCGGGGAACACAGATACGCAGTATTTT
>-|TRBV2|TRBJ1-1|-
CAGALGQIMNTEAFF
TGTGCCGGCGCCCTAGGACAGATCATGAACACTGAAGCTTTCTTT
>-|TRBV9|TRBJ2-5|-
CASSVAWGPETQYF
TGTGCCAGCAGCGTAGCTTGGGGGCCGGAGACCCAGTACTTC
>-|TRBV7-8|TRBJ1-2|-
CASSPGSGGINYGYTF
TGTGCCAGCAGCCCAGGTTCGGGGGGGATTAACTATGGCTACACCTTC
>-|TRBV5-4|TRBJ1-2|TRBD1
CASSSDRGTYGYTF
TGTGCCAGCAGCTCCGACAGGGGGACCTATGGCTACACCTTC
>-|TRBV29-1|TRBJ2-2|TRBD2
CSVVAGAVRSGELFF
TGCAGCGTTGTAGCGGGAGCGGTCCGCTCCGGGGAGCTGTTTTTT
>-|TRBV5-1|TRBJ2-2|TRBD1
CASSLGGTGIAGELFF
TGCGCCAGCAGCTTGGGAGGGACAGGGATCGCCGGGGAGCTGTTTTTT
>-|TRBV7-8|TRBJ2-5|-
CASSYATVETQYF
TGTGCCAGCAGCTACGCTACGGTGGAGACCCAGTACTTC
>-|TRBV6-1|TRBJ1-1|TRBD1
CASRTGGAGTEAFF
TGTGCCAGCAGAACAGGGGGCGCCGGCACTGAAGCTTTCTTT
>-|TRBV6-5|TRBJ2-7|-
CASSYSVGRGAGEQYF
TGTGCCAGCAGTTACTCGGTTGGTCGGGGGGCAGGTGAGCAGTACTTC